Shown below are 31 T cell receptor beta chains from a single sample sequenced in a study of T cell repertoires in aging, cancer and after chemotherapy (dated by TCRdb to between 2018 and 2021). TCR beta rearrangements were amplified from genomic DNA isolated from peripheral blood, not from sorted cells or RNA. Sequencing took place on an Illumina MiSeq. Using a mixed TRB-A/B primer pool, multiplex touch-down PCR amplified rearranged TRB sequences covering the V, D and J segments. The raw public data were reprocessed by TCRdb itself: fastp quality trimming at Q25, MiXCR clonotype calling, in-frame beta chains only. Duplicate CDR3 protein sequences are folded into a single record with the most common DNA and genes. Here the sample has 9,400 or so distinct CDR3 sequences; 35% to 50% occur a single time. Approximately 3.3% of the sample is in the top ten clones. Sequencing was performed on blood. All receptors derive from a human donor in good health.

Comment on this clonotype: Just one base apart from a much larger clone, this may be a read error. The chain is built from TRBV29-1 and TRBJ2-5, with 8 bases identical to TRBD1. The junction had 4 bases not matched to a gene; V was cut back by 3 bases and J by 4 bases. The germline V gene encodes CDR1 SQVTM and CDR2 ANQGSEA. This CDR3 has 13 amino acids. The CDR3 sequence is CSVDGQGGETQYF. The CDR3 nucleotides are TGCAGCGTTGATGGACAGGGAGGAGAGACCCAGTACTTC.

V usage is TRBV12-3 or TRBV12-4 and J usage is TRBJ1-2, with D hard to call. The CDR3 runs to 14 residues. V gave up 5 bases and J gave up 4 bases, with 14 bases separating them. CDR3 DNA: TGTGCCAGCAGTAGCAAGTCCTCCTTCTATGGCTACACCTTC. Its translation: CASSSKSSFYGYTF.

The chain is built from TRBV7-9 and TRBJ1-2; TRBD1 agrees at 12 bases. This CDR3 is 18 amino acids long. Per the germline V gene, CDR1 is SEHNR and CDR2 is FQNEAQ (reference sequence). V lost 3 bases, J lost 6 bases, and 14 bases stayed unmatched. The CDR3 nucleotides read TGTGCCAGCAGCTTCCCCCGGGGACGGGACAGGGGGCAAGATGGCTACACCTTC. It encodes CASSFPRGRDRGQDGYTF.

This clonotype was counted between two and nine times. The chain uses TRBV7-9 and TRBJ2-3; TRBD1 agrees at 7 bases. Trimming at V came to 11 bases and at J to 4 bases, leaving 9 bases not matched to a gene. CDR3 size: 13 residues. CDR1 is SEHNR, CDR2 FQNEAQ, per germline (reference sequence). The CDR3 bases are TGTGCCGGAGGACAGGTCGGGGCAGATACGCAGTATTTT. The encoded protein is CAGGQVGADTQYF.

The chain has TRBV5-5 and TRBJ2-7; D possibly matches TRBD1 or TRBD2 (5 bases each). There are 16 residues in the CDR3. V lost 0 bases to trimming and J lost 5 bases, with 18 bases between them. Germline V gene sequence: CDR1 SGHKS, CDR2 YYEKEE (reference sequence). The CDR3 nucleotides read TGTGCCAGCAGCTTGGCGGCAGGGACGCTTTCCAACGAGCAGTACTTC. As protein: CASSLAAGTLSNEQYF.

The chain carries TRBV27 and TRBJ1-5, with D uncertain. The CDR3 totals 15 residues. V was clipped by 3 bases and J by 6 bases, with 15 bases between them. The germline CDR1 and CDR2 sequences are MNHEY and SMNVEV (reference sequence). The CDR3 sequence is CASSLNTPGSQPQHF. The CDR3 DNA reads TGTGCCAGCAGTTTGAACACGCCTGGGAGTCAGCCCCAGCATTTT.

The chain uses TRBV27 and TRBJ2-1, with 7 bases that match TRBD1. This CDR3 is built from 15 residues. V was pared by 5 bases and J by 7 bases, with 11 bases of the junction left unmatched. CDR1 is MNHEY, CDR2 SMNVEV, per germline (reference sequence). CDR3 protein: CASSVTGEKGNEQFF. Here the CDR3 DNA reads TGTGCCAGCAGTGTTACAGGGGAGAAAGGGAATGAGCAGTTCTTC.

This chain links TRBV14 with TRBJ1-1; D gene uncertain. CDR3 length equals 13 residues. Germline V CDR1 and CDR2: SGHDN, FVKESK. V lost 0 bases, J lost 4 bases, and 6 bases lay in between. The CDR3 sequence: CASSQDPGTEAFF. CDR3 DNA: TGTGCCAGCAGCCAAGACCCGGGCACTGAAGCTTTCTTT.

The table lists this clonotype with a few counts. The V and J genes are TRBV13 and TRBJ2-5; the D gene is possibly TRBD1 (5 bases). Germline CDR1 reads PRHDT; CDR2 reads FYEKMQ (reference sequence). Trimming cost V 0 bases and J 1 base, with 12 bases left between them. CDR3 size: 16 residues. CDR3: CASSLGPGRAQETQYF. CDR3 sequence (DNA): TGTGCCAGCAGCTTAGGCCCAGGCAGGGCCCAAGAGACCCAGTACTTC.

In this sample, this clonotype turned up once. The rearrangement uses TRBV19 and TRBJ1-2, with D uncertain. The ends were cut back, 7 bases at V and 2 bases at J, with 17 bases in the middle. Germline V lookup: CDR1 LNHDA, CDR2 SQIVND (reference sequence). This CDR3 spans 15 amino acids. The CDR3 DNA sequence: TGTGCCAGTACCTCAGTTGGAGGGTTGAACTATGGCTACACCTTC. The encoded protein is CASTSVGGLNYGYTF.

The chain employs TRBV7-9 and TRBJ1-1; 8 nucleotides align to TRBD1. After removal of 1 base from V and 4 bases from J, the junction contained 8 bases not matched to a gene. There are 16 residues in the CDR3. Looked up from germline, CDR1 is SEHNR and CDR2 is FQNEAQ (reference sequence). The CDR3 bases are TGTGCCAGCAGCTTAGGGGCAGGGGGCGCTGGCACTGAAGCTTTCTTT. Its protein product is CASSLGAGGAGTEAFF.

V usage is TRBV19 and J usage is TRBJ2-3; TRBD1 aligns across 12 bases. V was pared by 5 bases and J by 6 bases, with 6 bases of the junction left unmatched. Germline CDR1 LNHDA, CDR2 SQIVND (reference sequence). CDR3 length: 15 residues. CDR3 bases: TGTGCCAGTAGTGTTGGGACAGGGGGCGCGGATACGCAGTATTTT. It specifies CASSVGTGGADTQYF. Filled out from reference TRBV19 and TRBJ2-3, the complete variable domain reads DGGITQSPKYLFRKEGQNVTLSCEQNLNHDAMYWYRQDPGQGLRLIYYSQIVNDFQKGDIAEGYSVSREKKESFPLTVTSAQKNPTAFYLCASSVGTGGADTQYFGPGTRLTVL.

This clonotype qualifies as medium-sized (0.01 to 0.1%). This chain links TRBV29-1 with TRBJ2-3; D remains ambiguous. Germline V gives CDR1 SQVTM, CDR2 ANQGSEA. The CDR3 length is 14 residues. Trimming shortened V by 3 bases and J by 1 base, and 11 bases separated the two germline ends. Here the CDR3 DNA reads TGCAGCGTTGACGGTCCGACCCGCACAGATACGCAGTATTTT. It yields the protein CSVDGPTRTDTQYF.

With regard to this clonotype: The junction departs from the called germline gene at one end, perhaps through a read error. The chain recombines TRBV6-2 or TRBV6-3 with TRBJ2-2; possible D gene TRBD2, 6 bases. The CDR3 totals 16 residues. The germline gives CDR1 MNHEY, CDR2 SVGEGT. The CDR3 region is CASSYDSSGYTEELFF. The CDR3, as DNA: TGTGCCAGCAGTTATGACAGTAGCGGTTACACCGAGGAGCTGTTTTTT.

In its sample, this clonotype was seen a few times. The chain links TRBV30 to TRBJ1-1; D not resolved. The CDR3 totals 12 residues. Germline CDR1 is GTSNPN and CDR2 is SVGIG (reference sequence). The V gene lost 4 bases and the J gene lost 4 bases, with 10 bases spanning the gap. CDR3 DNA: TGTGCCTGGACAGATTGGGGCACTGAAGCTTTCTTT. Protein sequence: CAWTDWGTEAFF.

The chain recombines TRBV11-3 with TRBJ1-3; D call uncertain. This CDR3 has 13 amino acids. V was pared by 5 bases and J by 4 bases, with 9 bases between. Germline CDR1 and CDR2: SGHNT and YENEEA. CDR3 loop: CASSQRAGNTIYF. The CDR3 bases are TGTGCCAGCAGCCAGAGGGCCGGAAACACCATATATTTT.

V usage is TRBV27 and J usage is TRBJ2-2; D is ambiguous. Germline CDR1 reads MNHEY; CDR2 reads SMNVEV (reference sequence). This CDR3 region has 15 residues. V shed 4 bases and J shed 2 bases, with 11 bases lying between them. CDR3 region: CASSWQFTNTGELFF. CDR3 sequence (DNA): TGTGCCAGCAGTTGGCAGTTCACCAACACCGGGGAGCTGTTTTTT.

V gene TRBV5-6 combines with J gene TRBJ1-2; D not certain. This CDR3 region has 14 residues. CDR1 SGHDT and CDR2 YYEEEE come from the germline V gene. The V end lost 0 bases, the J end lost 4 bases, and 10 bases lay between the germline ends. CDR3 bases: TGTGCCAGCAGCTTGGGGCAGGTACGCTATGGCTACACCTTC. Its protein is CASSLGQVRYGYTF.

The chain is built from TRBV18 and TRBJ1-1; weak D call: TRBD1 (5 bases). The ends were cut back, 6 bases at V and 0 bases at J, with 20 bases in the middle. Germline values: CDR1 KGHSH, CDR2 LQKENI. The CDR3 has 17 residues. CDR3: CASSLDRGVGLNTEAFF. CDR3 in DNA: TGTGCCAGCTCCCTTGACCGGGGCGTCGGGTTGAACACTGAAGCTTTCTTT.

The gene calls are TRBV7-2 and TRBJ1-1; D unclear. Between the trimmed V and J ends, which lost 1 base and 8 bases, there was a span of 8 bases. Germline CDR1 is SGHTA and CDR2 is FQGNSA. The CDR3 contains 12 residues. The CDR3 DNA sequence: TGTGCCAGCAGCTTAGGTAATGGGGAAGCTTTCTTT. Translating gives CASSLGNGEAFF. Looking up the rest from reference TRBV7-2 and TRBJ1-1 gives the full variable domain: GAGVSQSPSNKVTEKGKDVELRCDPISGHTALYWYRQSLGQGLEFLIYFQGNSAPDKSGLPSDRFSAERTGGSVSTLTIQRTQQEDSAVYLCASSLGNGEAFFGQGTRLTVV.

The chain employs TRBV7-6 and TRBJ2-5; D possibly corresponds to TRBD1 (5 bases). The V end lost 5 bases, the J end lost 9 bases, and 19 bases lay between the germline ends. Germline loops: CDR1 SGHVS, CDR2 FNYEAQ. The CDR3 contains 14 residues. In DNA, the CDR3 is TGTGCCAGCAGCCCCGACGGTGGGTCCAGGGCCCAGTACTTC. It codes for CASSPDGGSRAQYF.

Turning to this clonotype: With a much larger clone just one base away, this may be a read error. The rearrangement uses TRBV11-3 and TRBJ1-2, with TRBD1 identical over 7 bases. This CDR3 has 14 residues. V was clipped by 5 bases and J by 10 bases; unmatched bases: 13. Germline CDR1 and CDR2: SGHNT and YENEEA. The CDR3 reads CASSPIDRVGVYTF. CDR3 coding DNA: TGTGCCAGCAGCCCCATCGACAGGGTGGGTGTCTACACCTTC.

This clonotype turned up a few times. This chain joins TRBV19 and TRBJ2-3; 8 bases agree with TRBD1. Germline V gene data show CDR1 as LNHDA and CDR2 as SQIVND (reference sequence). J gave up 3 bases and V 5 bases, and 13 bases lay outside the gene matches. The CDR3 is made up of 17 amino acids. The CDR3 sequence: CASSPSTGVLRTDTQYF. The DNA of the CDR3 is TGTGCCAGTAGTCCCTCGACAGGGGTTCTCCGGACAGATACGCAGTATTTT. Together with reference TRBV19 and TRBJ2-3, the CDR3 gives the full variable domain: DGGITQSPKYLFRKEGQNVTLSCEQNLNHDAMYWYRQDPGQGLRLIYYSQIVNDFQKGDIAEGYSVSREKKESFPLTVTSAQKNPTAFYLCASSPSTGVLRTDTQYFGPGTRLTVL.

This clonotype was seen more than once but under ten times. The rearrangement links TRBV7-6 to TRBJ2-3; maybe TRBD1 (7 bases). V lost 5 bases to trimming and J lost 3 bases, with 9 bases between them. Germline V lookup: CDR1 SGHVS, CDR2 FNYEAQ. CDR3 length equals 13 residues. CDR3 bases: TGTGCCAGCAGCCCAGGGGGGACAGATACGCAGTATTTT. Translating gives CASSPGGTDTQYF.

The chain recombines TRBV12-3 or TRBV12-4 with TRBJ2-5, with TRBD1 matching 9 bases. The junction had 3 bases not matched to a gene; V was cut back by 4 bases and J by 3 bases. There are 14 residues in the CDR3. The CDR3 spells CASSYRGLEETQYF. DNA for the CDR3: TGTGCCAGCAGTTACAGGGGGCTAGAAGAGACCCAGTACTTC.

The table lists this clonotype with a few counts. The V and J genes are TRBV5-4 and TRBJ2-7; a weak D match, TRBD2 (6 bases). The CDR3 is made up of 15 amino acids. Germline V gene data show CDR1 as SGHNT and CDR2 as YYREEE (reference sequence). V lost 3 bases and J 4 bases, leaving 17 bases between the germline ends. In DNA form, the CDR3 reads TGTGCCAGCAGCTGGGGTGCGGAGGGGCGTTACGAGCAGTACTTC. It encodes CASSWGAEGRYEQYF. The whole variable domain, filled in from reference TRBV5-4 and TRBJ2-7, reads ETGVTQSPTHLIKTRGQQVTLRCSSQSGHNTVSWYQQALGQGPQFIFQYYREEENGRGNFPPRFSGLQFPNYSSELNVNALELDDSALYLCASSWGAEGRYEQYFGPGTRLTVT.

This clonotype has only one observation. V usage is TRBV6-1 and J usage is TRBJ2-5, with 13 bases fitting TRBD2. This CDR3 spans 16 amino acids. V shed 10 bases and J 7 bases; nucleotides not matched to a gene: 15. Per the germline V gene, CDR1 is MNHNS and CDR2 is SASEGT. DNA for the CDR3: TGTGCCATCAGAACTCCGGGACTAGCGGGGCCAGGGACCCAGTACTTC. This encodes CAIRTPGLAGPGTQYF.

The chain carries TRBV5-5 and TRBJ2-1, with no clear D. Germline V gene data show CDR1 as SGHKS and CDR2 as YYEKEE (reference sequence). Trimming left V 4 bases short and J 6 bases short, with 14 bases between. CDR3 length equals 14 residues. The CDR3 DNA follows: TGTGCCAGCAGCGTGGCTCTCCCGTCCAATGAGCAGTTCTTC. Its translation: CASSVALPSNEQFF.

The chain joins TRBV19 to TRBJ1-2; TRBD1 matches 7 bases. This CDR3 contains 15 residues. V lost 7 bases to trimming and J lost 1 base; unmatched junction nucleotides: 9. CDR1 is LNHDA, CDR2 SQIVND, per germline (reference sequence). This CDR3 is CASKHRGHDNYGYTF. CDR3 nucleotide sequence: TGTGCCAGTAAGCACAGGGGCCATGATAACTATGGCTACACCTTC.

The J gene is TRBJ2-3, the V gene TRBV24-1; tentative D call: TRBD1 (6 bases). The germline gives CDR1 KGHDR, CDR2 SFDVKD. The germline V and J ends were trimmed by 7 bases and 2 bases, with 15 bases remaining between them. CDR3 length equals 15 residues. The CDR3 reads CATREGGAPTDTQYF. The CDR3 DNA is TGTGCCACCAGGGAAGGGGGAGCCCCCACAGATACGCAGTATTTT.

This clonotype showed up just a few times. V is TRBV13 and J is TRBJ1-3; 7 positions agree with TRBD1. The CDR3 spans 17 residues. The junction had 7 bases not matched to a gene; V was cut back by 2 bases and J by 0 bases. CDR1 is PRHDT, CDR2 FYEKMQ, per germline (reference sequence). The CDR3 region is CASSLLGQAFSGNTIYF. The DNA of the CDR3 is TGTGCCAGCAGCTTACTCGGACAGGCCTTCTCTGGAAACACCATATATTTT. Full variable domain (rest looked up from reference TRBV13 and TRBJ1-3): AAGVIQSPRHLIKEKRETATLKCYPIPRHDTVYWYQQGPGQDPQFLISFYEKMQSDKGSIPDRFSAQQFSDYHSELNMSSLELGDSALYFCASSLLGQAFSGNTIYFGEGSWLTVV.